This record concerns one T cell receptor (beta chain) sequence. In the original workflow: Reference gene primers were amplified, and this amplification served to estimate nucleated cell counts. The data were produced by immunoSEQ multiplex PCR, yet TCRdb's version contains in-frame clones alone and is incomplete. Clone size and V and J calls were adopted from that table, with D and trimming inferred from the DNA. The table records about 58,000 clones, about nine tenths of them present only once. CDR3 size: 15 residues. Trimming removed 6 bases from V and 5 bases from J, with 19 bases in between. Per germline, CDR1 MDHEN and CDR2 SYDVKM. This specimen comes from a study of blood T cell repertoires in COVID-19. Whole-study context: Specimens from acute and convalescent COVID-19 originated in the United States, Italy and Spain.

This TCR was sampled from a woman between 50 and 59 years old with active or convalescent COVID-19. Sequencing was carried out using peripheral blood. The J gene is TRBJ1-2, the V gene TRBV28; D unclear. In DNA, the CDR3 is TGTGCCAGCAGCCGACTAAACCCCTATACGTATGGCTACACCTTC. Its translation is CASSRLNPYTYGYTF.